The T cell receptor beta chain described here comes from a study of identifying expanded T cells in peripheral blood. Study-wide results and caveats: Across healthy donors, higher total template counts meant significantly greater approximately two-week count variance.

The protocol was immunoSEQ multiplex PCR, while the TCRdb copy is restricted to in-frame clones and leaves out a portion. Altogether approximately 100,000 clones are present, around nine tenths being singletons, with the ten largest covering over 15%. Remarks on this clone: As yet, its antigen is unknown.

This CDR3 has 13 residues. V was clipped by 3 bases and J by 8 bases, with 10 bases between them. Germline CDR1 is SGHTA and CDR2 is FQGNSA. The V and J genes are TRBV7-2 and TRBJ1-4; D uncertain. Input material: blood. The receptor was isolated from a person between 18 and 69 years old in good health. Here the CDR3 reads CASSLGRREKLFF. The CDR3 coding sequence is TGTGCCAGCAGCTTGGGTCGTCGGGAAAAACTGTTTTTT.